Each of the 23 T cell receptor beta chains below was sequenced from the same sample in a study of blood T cell repertoires in COVID-19. The data were produced by immunoSEQ multiplex PCR, yet TCRdb's version contains in-frame clones alone and is incomplete. The data hold tens of thousands of clones, with 89% observed a single time. Material: peripheral blood. These receptors all stem from a man aged 50-60 years with COVID-19, enrolled during active disease.

The gene calls are TRBV27 and TRBJ1-3; D might be TRBD1 (6 bases). The germline V gene has CDR1 MNHEY and CDR2 SMNVEV (reference sequence). The CDR3 loop spans 19 amino acids. V gave up 1 base and J gave up 0 bases, with 19 bases separating them. The CDR3 loop reads CASSLLGPATGLSGNTIYF. The CDR3 DNA is TGTGCCAGCAGTTTATTGGGGCCGGCGACAGGACTCTCTGGAAACACCATATATTTT.

This sequence joins TRBV19 and TRBJ2-7; D might be TRBD2 (6 bases). Looked up from germline, CDR1 is LNHDA and CDR2 is SQIVND (reference sequence). The CDR3 is 15 residues long. V lost 1 base and J lost 0, with 10 bases in between. The CDR3 DNA reads as TGTGCCAGTAGTATAGTCGGGGAGGTCTCCTACGAGCAGTACTTC. Amino acid sequence: CASSIVGEVSYEQYF.

The rearrangement links TRBV4-1 to TRBJ2-1, with 8 bases matching TRBD1. V lost 3 bases to trimming and J lost 6 bases; unmatched junction nucleotides: 7. CDR1 is MGHRA, CDR2 YSYEKL, per germline. The CDR3 runs 15 residues. The CDR3: CASSHLGQGSNEQFF. The CDR3 region has the DNA TGCGCCAGCAGCCACCTAGGACAGGGTAGCAATGAGCAGTTCTTC.

This rearrangement joins TRBV5-1 to TRBJ2-7, with 10 bases fitting TRBD1. The germline V gene has CDR1 SGHRS and CDR2 YFSETQ. The length of the CDR3 is 14 residues. The V gene end was trimmed by 4 bases and the J gene end by 3 bases; junction bases not matched to a gene: 4. DNA of the CDR3: TGCGCCAGCAGCGCACGGGACAGGGGCTACGAGCAGTACTTC. Its protein is CASSARDRGYEQYF.

V usage is TRBV6-4 and J usage is TRBJ1-5; 9 bases match TRBD1. Germline CDR1 reads MRHNA; CDR2 reads SNTAGT. This CDR3 contains 16 residues. Trimming took 2 bases from V and 6 from J; bases not matched to a gene: 8. CDR3 residues: CASSDPGQGKLQPQHF. The CDR3 coding sequence is TGTGCCAGCAGTGACCCCGGACAGGGGAAACTTCAGCCCCAGCATTTT.

The CDR3 bases are TGTGCCAGCAGCTTCGACAGGGGTGGTGGCTACACCTTC. This encodes CASSFDRGGGYTF. The chain is built from TRBV27 and TRBJ1-2; 8 bases are a match to TRBD1. CDR3 length equals 13 residues. V dropped 6 bases and J dropped 7; count of bases not matched to a gene: 7. The germline gives CDR1 MNHEY, CDR2 SMNVEV (reference sequence).

The gene calls are TRBV18 and TRBJ2-2; D not certain. CDR3 size: 14 residues. CDR1 KGHSH and CDR2 LQKENI come from the germline V gene. V was pared by 4 bases and J by 0 bases, with 6 bases between. The CDR3 protein is CASSRQANTGELFF. CDR3 sequence (DNA): TGTGCCAGCTCACGGCAGGCGAACACCGGGGAGCTGTTTTTT.

The V call is TRBV5-1, the J call TRBJ2-1; 7 nucleotides align to TRBD1. Germline CDR1 reads SGHRS; CDR2 reads YFSETQ. With 1 base clipped from V and 3 bases from J, the junction kept 4 bases outside the gene matches. The CDR3 is 15 residues long. The CDR3 sequence: CASSLTGTDYNEQFF. The CDR3 region has the DNA TGCGCCAGCAGCTTGACCGGGACAGACTACAATGAGCAGTTCTTC.

The DNA for the CDR3 is TGTGCCAGCAGTGACTCGGTGGGAACTAGCGGTGGAACAGATACGCAGTATTTT. It specifies CASSDSVGTSGGTDTQYF. This chain links TRBV6-4 with TRBJ2-3; 8 bases agree with TRBD2. CDR3 length: 18 amino acids. The germline CDR1 and CDR2 sequences are MRHNA and SNTAGT. The V segment lost 0 bases and the J segment 3 bases; nucleotides outside the gene matches: 11.

The gene calls are TRBV3-1 (or the pseudogene TRBV3-2) and TRBJ1-4, with D tentatively TRBD1 (5 bases). Trimming removed 8 bases at V and 8 bases at J, with 18 bases between. Per the germline V gene, CDR1 is LGHDT and CDR2 is YNNKEL (reference sequence). The CDR3 loop spans 14 amino acids. The CDR3 nucleotides read TGTGCCAGCGGGGCCGCCGGGAGGACAGAAAAACTGTTTTTT. This encodes CASGAAGRTEKLFF.

The J gene is TRBJ1-6, the V gene TRBV9; D call uncertain. The CDR3 runs 13 residues. V shed 0 bases and J shed 10 bases, with 8 bases lying between them. Germline values: CDR1 SGDLS, CDR2 YYNGEE. CDR3 bases: TGTGCCAGCAGCGTAGGGCAGGAATCACCCCTCCACTTT. Translation gives CASSVGQESPLHF.

J is TRBJ2-5 and V is TRBV7-8; 7 nucleotides agree with TRBD2. The V and J ends lost 4 bases and 2 bases, in that order; junction bases with no gene match: 13. The CDR3 contains 17 residues. The germline gives CDR1 SGHVS, CDR2 FQNEAQ. The CDR3 here is CASSSGWQRGPQETQYF. DNA for the CDR3: TGTGCCAGCAGCTCCGGCTGGCAGCGGGGACCGCAAGAGACCCAGTACTTC.

This chain joins TRBV5-4 and TRBJ2-2; TRBD2 matches 8 bases. The CDR3 is 16 amino acids. Germline lookup yields CDR1 SGHNT and CDR2 YYREEE (reference sequence). The V and J ends lost 3 bases and 4 bases, in that order; junction bases with no gene match: 8. CDR3 in DNA: TGTGCCAGCAGCTCTATCGGGGGGGCTGGCACCGGGGAGCTGTTTTTT. It encodes CASSSIGGAGTGELFF.

This chain joins TRBV5-4 and TRBJ2-7; 9 bases line up with TRBD2. Germline V gene sequence: CDR1 SGHNT, CDR2 YYREEE (reference sequence). V trimming: 0 bases; J trimming: 6 bases; junction bases outside the gene matches: 7. CDR3 size: 15 residues. DNA of the CDR3: TGTGCCAGCAGCTTGGTTGGCGGGGGGGCCATCGAGCAGTACTTC. This gives the protein CASSLVGGGAIEQYF.

This chain links TRBV2 with TRBJ1-5; possibly TRBD1 for D (6 bases). V was shortened by 9 bases and J by 3 bases, with 21 bases between the two germline ends. Germline loops: CDR1 SNHLY, CDR2 FYNNEI. This CDR3 region has 16 residues. The CDR3 bases are TGTGCCAGTGGAGGACAGAAATTGAGGGCCAATCAGCCCCAGCATTTT. This codes for CASGGQKLRANQPQHF.

This rearrangement joins TRBV12-1 to TRBJ2-2; the tabulated D call, TRBD2, remains unverified against the DNA. TRBV12-1 is a documented pseudogene. This CDR3 is 16 amino acids long. CDR3 sequence (DNA): TGTGCCAGCAGCTCTGGGCTAGCGGGGAACACCGGGGAGCTGTTTTTT. As protein: CASSSGLAGNTGELFF.

The V call is TRBV13, the J call TRBJ1-1; TRBD1 agrees at 9 bases. V lost 5 bases to trimming and J lost 4 bases; unmatched junction nucleotides: 14. The CDR3 length is 17 residues. Germline lookup yields CDR1 PRHDT and CDR2 FYEKMQ (reference sequence). CDR3 in DNA: TGTGCCAGCAGCGGAGTCCCGGGACAGGGAACAGGCACTGAAGCTTTCTTT. It encodes CASSGVPGQGTGTEAFF.

V is TRBV7-9 and J is TRBJ1-2; D is unresolved. Germline V lookup: CDR1 SEHNR, CDR2 FQNEAQ (reference sequence). CDR3 length equals 13 residues. The V end was cut by 1 base, the J end by 6 bases, with 9 bases between. The CDR3 loop is CASSLVSTDGYTF. CDR3 sequence (DNA): TGTGCCAGCAGCTTAGTGAGCACGGATGGCTACACCTTC.

This chain uses TRBV14 with TRBJ2-3; possible D gene TRBD1, 5 bases. The CDR3 extends over 14 amino acids. V shed 0 bases and J shed 3 bases, with 7 bases lying between them. Germline lookup yields CDR1 SGHDN and CDR2 FVKESK. The CDR3 DNA reads as TGTGCCAGCAGCCAAGACAGGGCGACAGATACGCAGTATTTT. Its translation: CASSQDRATDTQYF.

J is TRBJ1-4 and V is TRBV6-5; the match to TRBD1 covers 7 bases. The CDR3 extends over 15 amino acids. In germline, CDR1 is MNHEY, CDR2 SVGAGI. J gave up 0 bases and V 10 bases, and 8 bases lay outside the gene matches. CDR3 bases: TGTGCCACCAGGACCAGGGGGGCAACTAATGAAAAACTGTTTTTT. It encodes CATRTRGATNEKLFF.

The chain links TRBV5-1 to TRBJ2-7; D might be TRBD1 (5 bases). V was pared by 1 base and J by 1 base, with 9 bases between. The CDR3 runs to 14 residues. CDR1 and CDR2 from the germline V gene are SGHRS and YFSETQ. In DNA, the CDR3 is TGCGCCAGCAGCTTGTCCCAGGGATCCTACGAGCAGTACTTC. Its translation is CASSLSQGSYEQYF.

The rearrangement links TRBV18 to TRBJ2-3; 9 nucleotides line up with TRBD2. The junction had 11 bases not matched to a gene; V was cut back by 6 bases and J by 7 bases. CDR3 length equals 15 residues. Germline V CDR1 and CDR2: KGHSH, LQKENI. CDR3 in DNA: TGTGCCAGCTCCCGGACTAGCGATGGAGCGAATACGCAGTATTTT. This codes for CASSRTSDGANTQYF.

This chain uses TRBV3-1 (or the pseudogene TRBV3-2) with TRBJ2-7; 8 nucleotides line up with TRBD1. Germline CDR1 and CDR2: LGHDT and YNNKEL (reference sequence). The V segment lost 7 bases and the J segment 6 bases; nucleotides outside the gene matches: 5. CDR3 size: 12 residues. The CDR3 spells CASTSTGAEQYF. Here the CDR3 DNA reads TGTGCCAGCACATCGACAGGGGCCGAGCAGTACTTC.